This T cell receptor beta chain was recovered during a study of CD8+ T cells in alopecia areata. Turning to this clone: The antigen is not known.

Study-wide results and limits: Researchers reported that TCR sharing among patients proved less clear than in mice, possibly HLA-linked. Alphabeta T cells residing in normal skin are also sequenced in scalp samples. Lesional scalp, notably in alopecia totalis/universalis, had clonality above that of normal scalp.

The CDR3 consists of 14 residues. Germline assignment: CDR1 SGHTS and CDR2 YDEGEE. V was trimmed by 4 bases and J by 6 bases, leaving 15 bases between them. It was cDNA, reverse transcribed from extracted RNA, that served as the sequencing template. Measured with immunoSEQ multiplex PCR; TCRdb has only the in-frame clones, and not every one. The top ten clones hold roughly a fifth of a sample with about 4,200 clones, around 65% of them seen once. The rearrangement joins TRBV5-8 to TRBJ2-3; tentatively, D is TRBD1 (6 bases). The sample consisted of skin. The receptor comes from a human donor in good health. In nucleotides, the CDR3 is TGTGCCAGCAGCCGACTGGGGGCGGATGATACGCAGTATTTT. Protein product: CASSRLGADDTQYF.